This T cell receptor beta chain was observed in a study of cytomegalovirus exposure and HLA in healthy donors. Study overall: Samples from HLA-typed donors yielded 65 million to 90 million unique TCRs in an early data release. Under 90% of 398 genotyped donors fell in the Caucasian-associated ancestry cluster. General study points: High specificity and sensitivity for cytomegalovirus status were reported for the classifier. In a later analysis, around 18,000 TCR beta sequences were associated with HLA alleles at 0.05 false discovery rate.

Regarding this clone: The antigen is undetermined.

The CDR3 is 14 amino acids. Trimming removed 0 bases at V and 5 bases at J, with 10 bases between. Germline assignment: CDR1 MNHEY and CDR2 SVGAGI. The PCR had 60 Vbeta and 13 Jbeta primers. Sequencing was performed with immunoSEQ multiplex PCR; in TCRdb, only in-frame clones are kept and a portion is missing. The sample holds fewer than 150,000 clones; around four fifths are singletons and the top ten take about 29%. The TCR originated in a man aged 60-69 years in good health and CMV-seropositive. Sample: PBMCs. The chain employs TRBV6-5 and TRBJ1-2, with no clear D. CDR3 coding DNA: TGTGCCAGCAGTTACTCGACCGGAGTTTATGGCTACACCTTC. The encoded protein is CASSYSTGVYGYTF.